Sequencing of this T cell receptor (beta chain) was carried out in a study of cytomegalovirus exposure and HLA in healthy donors. General observations from the study: In vitro testing confirmed three CMV-associated chains as specific for CMV antigens. An analysis was carried out later, and it reportedly showed fewer N-insertions in an Asian-associated ancestry cluster than the roughly 700-donor mean.

PCR was performed using 60 Vbeta and 13 Jbeta primers. Per the original methods: In a later analysis, the count reached about 82 million unique TCR beta chains, with around 10 million shared. Generated by immunoSEQ multiplex PCR, the TCRdb table keeps only in-frame clones and is missing some. V, J and clone size are those of that table, while D and trimming were read from the DNA. This sample has some 64,000 clones, with about 90% found just once. On this clone itself: Antigen: not known.

This CDR3 is 14 amino acids long. From germline, CDR1 is SGHDT and CDR2 YYEEEE. The ends were cut back, 7 bases at V and 0 bases at J, with 10 bases in the middle. The chain has TRBV5-6 and TRBJ2-2; tentative D call: TRBD2 (5 bases). The clonotype was recovered from a man in his thirties or forties in good health and CMV-seropositive. Sequencing was carried out using PBMCs. CDR3 protein: CASGERSNTGELFF. Written as DNA, the CDR3 is TGTGCCAGCGGGGAGCGGTCGAACACCGGGGAGCTGTTTTTT.